This T cell receptor (beta chain) was observed in a study of shared clonotypes between healthy human individuals. A CD45RA+ naive subset and a CD45RA-negative memory subset were split from CD4+ cells. Trimming took 3 bases from V and 7 from J; bases not matched to a gene: 12. There are 15 residues in the CDR3. CDR1 is SGHRS and CDR2 is YFSETQ in the germline V gene. This table comes from immunoSEQ multiplex PCR, and its TCRdb copy is limited to in-frame clones, with some not included. Of some 2,500,000 clones listed, more than 85% were seen once; the top ten hold roughly 0.39%. Sequences were obtained from naive CD4+ T cells from PBMCs. As for subset: CD45RA+ positively selected. The rearrangement joins TRBV5-1 to TRBJ1-1, with TRBD1 identical over 7 bases. The TCR was taken from a man aged 18 to 29 in good health. Some clones in this sample may be carry-over from other donors' samples. The CDR3 DNA reads as TGCGCCAGCAGCTATTTATCAGGGGGACAAAGTGAAGCTTTCTTT. Encoded protein: CASSYLSGGQSEAFF. The full variable domain, rest sourced from reference TRBV5-1 and TRBJ1-1, is KAGVTQTPRYLIKTRGQQVTLSCSPISGHRSVSWYQQTPGQGLQFLFEYFSETQRNKGNFPGRFSGRQFSNSRSEMNVSTLELGDSALYLCASSYLSGGQSEAFFGQGTRLTVV.